This TCR beta chain was found in a study of blood T cell repertoires in COVID-19. About the research overall: The United States, Italy and Spain were the sources of the acute and convalescent COVID-19 samples. The analysed material was cDNA or gDNA that came from T cells, B-cell-depleted T cells, or PBMCs.

In the original workflow: Scientists estimated how many nucleated cells there were by amplifying reference gene primers. Here immunoSEQ multiplex PCR was the method, and the copy in TCRdb shows in-frame clones only, minus some. That table furnishes V, J and clone size, whereas the DNA furnished D and trimming. The sample lists under 250,000 clones, approximately 84% seen once, with 2% to 2.5% in the top ten. This CDR3 has 15 residues. V lost 0 bases to trimming and J lost 2 bases; unmatched junction nucleotides: 4. The germline CDR1 and CDR2 sequences are SNHLY and FYNNEI. The sample consisted of peripheral blood. This sequence originates from a woman aged 60-75 years with acute or convalescent COVID-19. V usage is TRBV2 and J usage is TRBJ2-7, with 7 bases that match TRBD1. The CDR3 reads CASSEAPRGPYEQYF. In nucleotides, the CDR3 is TGTGCCAGCAGTGAAGCCCCGAGGGGGCCCTACGAGCAGTACTTC.